These T cell receptor beta chains were read from a single sample in a study of CD8 T cells in ankylosing spondylitis. TCRdb independently ran MiXCR on the 5' RACE reads; one entry per CDR3 protein. The table lists roughly 260,000 distinct CDR3 sequences, 20% of them singletons. Source material: blood, either unsorted or a sorted T cell fraction (not recorded which). All receptors come from a male donor with ankylosing spondylitis or in good health (not recorded which). Both conserved end residues are part of each CDR3. The D gene is left open where the match is weak. Expanded clones get a size class; other rows say once, few or many, or leave the size out.

V gene,clone size,D gene,J gene,CDR3 protein,CDR3 DNA
TRBV27,few,TRBD2,TRBJ2-5,CASSTGLDLETQYF,TGTGCCAGCAGTACCGGACTAGATCTCGAGACCCAGTACTTC
TRBV7-3,NA,NA,TRBJ2-1,CASSLNPTGRYNEQFF,TGTGCCAGCAGCTTAAACCCGACAGGGAGGTACAATGAGCAGTTCTTC
TRBV7-2,NA,TRBD1,TRBJ1-6,CASSLTGFPNLSPLHF,TGTGCCAGCAGCTTGACAGGGTTCCCAAATTTGTCACCCCTCCACTTT
TRBV6-1,NA,NA,TRBJ1-2,CASSRAGSYGYTF,TGTGCCAGCAGCCGTGCCGGGAGCTATGGCTACACCTTC
TRBV5-1,NA,TRBD1,TRBJ1-6,CASSEGQGGSPLHF,TGCGCCAGCAGCGAGGGACAGGGAGGTTCACCCCTCCACTTT
TRBV7-3,few,NA,TRBJ2-3,CASSLGPTGPTDTQYF,TGTGCCAGCAGCTTAGGACCCACCGGCCCGACAGATACGCAGTATTTT
TRBV28,few,TRBD1,TRBJ1-5,CASSLVGGTGLDQPQHF,TGTGCCAGCAGTTTGGTGGGGGGGACAGGGTTGGATCAGCCCCAGCATTTT
TRBV28,few,TRBD1,TRBJ1-4,CASSPPGQGVGNEKLFF,TGTGCCAGCAGTCCGCCGGGACAGGGGGTAGGAAATGAAAAACTGTTTTTT
TRBV5-8,few,NA,TRBJ1-2,CASSLATGSRGLYGYTF,TGTGCCAGCAGCTTGGCAACAGGCTCTCGGGGACTCTATGGCTACACCTTC
TRBV30,few,NA,TRBJ1-2,CAWQPGGYGYTF,TGTGCCTGGCAGCCGGGGGGCTATGGCTACACCTTC
TRBV20-1,few,TRBD1,TRBJ1-1,CSARTGTVDTEAFF,TGCAGTGCCAGGACAGGGACGGTGGACACTGAAGCTTTCTTT
TRBV29-1,NA,TRBD2,TRBJ2-3,CSVDGTSGKGLNTDTQYF,TGCAGCGTTGATGGGACTAGCGGGAAAGGGTTAAACACAGATACGCAGTATTTT
TRBV5-1,few,TRBD1,TRBJ1-1,CASSQGQKNTEAFF,TGCGCCAGCAGCCAGGGACAGAAGAACACTGAAGCTTTCTTT
TRBV5-4,NA,TRBD2,TRBJ2-5,CASSKPGLGEETQYF,TGTGCCAGCAGCAAGCCGGGACTAGGGGAAGAGACCCAGTACTTC
TRBV29-1,NA,NA,TRBJ2-5,CSVENGETQYF,TGCAGCGTTGAAAATGGAGAGACCCAGTACTTC
TRBV20-1,many,TRBD1,TRBJ2-5,CSASGTGETQYF,TGCAGTGCTAGCGGGACAGGGGAGACCCAGTACTTC
TRBV18,few,NA,TRBJ1-1,CASSPGSRGTEAFF,TGTGCCAGCTCACCAGGGAGCCGGGGCACTGAAGCTTTCTTT
TRBV28,NA,NA,TRBJ2-2,CASSPTAGELFF,TGTGCCAGCAGCCCTACAGCCGGGGAGCTGTTTTTT
TRBV10-3,NA,TRBD1,TRBJ2-2,CAISERRDRNTGELFF,TGTGCCATCAGTGAGCGCCGGGACAGGAACACCGGGGAGCTGTTTTTT
TRBV12-3/TRBV12-4,many,NA,TRBJ2-2,CASSFGGSGELFF,TGTGCCAGCAGTTTTGGGGGATCCGGGGAGCTGTTTTTT
TRBV20-1,NA,TRBD1,TRBJ2-3,CSARTGSHTDTQYF,TGCAGTGCTAGGACAGGGAGCCACACAGATACGCAGTATTTT
TRBV20-1,NA,TRBD1,TRBJ1-1,CSARPGTGNTEAFF,TGCAGTGCTAGGCCCGGGACAGGGAACACTGAAGCTTTCTTT
TRBV5-5,many,NA,TRBJ1-1,CASSLKSNTEAFF,TGTGCCAGCAGCTTGAAATCGAACACTGAAGCTTTCTTT
TRBV5-6,NA,NA,TRBJ1-1,CASSLERGGSNTEAFF,TGTGCCAGCAGCTTGGAAAGAGGTGGCTCGAACACTGAAGCTTTCTTT
TRBV5-1,NA,NA,TRBJ1-5,CASSPLDSRYQPQHF,TGCGCCAGCAGCCCACTCGACTCCCGATATCAGCCCCAGCATTTT
TRBV6-2/TRBV6-3,few,NA,TRBJ2-1,CASRRFGAVAYNEQFF,TGTGCCAGCAGACGCTTTGGAGCGGTTGCTTACAATGAGCAGTTCTTC
TRBV3-1,NA,NA,TRBJ2-2,CASSQRAFNTGELFF,TGTGCCAGCAGCCAAAGGGCCTTTAACACCGGGGAGCTGTTTTTT
TRBV5-1,NA,TRBD1,TRBJ1-4,CASSVTGAPNEKLFF,TGCGCCAGCAGCGTCACAGGGGCACCTAATGAAAAACTGTTTTTT
TRBV20-1,few,NA,TRBJ2-3,CSARRALGTDTQYF,TGCAGTGCTAGAAGGGCCCTAGGCACAGATACGCAGTATTTT
TRBV20-1,few,NA,TRBJ1-6,CSVTGTNDSPLHF,TGCAGTGTAACCGGGACAAATGATTCACCCCTCCACTTT
TRBV19,NA,NA,TRBJ1-1,CASSMRGASSTEAFF,TGTGCCAGTAGTATGCGGGGCGCGTCGAGTACTGAAGCTTTCTTT
TRBV29-1,few,TRBD1,TRBJ1-5,CSAQTGGDQPQHF,TGCAGCGCACAGACAGGGGGGGATCAGCCCCAGCATTTT
TRBV28,NA,NA,TRBJ2-2,CASSEGGLKTGELFF,TGTGCCAGCAGTGAGGGGGGTTTGAAGACCGGGGAGCTGTTTTTT
TRBV12-3/TRBV12-4,few,TRBD1,TRBJ1-2,CASSLRDRGGYTF,TGTGCCAGCAGCCTCCGGGACAGGGGTGGCTACACCTTC
TRBV20-1,NA,TRBD1,TRBJ1-5,CSAQTGGPQPQHF,TGCAGTGCTCAGACAGGGGGCCCCCAGCCCCAGCATTTT
TRBV20-1,few,NA,TRBJ1-3,CSAREPGRLSGNTIYF,TGCAGTGCTAGAGAGCCGGGACGGCTCTCTGGAAACACCATATATTTT
TRBV30,NA,TRBD1,TRBJ1-5,CAWRPTGIDNQPQHF,TGTGCCTGGAGACCGACAGGGATTGACAATCAGCCCCAGCATTTT
TRBV5-6,many,NA,TRBJ2-1,CASSLMPNLINNEQFF,TGTGCCAGCAGCTTGATGCCCAACCTAATTAACAATGAGCAGTTCTTC
TRBV5-1,many,NA,TRBJ1-5,CASSLGGQGNQPQHF,TGTGCCAGCTCACTTGGGGGGCAGGGCAATCAGCCCCAGCATTTT
TRBV5-1,few,NA,TRBJ1-2,CASSAAGRQGYGYTF,TGCGCCAGCAGCGCGGCGGGGAGGCAGGGCTATGGCTACACCTTC
TRBV12-3/TRBV12-4,few,TRBD1,TRBJ1-2,CASSSGQGASWRYTF,TGTGCCAGCAGTTCCGGGCAGGGGGCGAGTTGGCGCTACACCTTC
TRBV6-1,NA,TRBD2,TRBJ2-3,CASRATSGGTDTQYF,TGTGCCAGCAGGGCGACTAGCGGGGGCACAGATACGCAGTATTTT
TRBV5-1,few,NA,TRBJ2-5,CASSLTDTAQETQYF,TGCGCCAGCAGCTTGACCGATACAGCACAAGAGACCCAGTACTTC
TRBV28,few,NA,TRBJ1-5,CASIDSNQPQHF,TGTGCCAGCATCGATAGCAATCAGCCCCAGCATTTT